This is a list of T cell receptor beta chains from one sample in a study of untreated major depressive disorder. Sequencing was performed with immunoSEQ multiplex PCR; in TCRdb, only in-frame clones are kept and a portion is missing. The data hold about 19,000 clones, with roughly 90% observed a single time. Sequencing was done on a sample of CD4+ T cells from PBMCs. Every receptor here comes from a woman between 35 and 50 years old with major depressive disorder. The CDR3 runs from the conserved cysteine through the conserved F or W. Fields, in order: clone size, J gene, D gene, V gene, CDR3 protein, CDR3 DNA. A D gene is named only where the DNA matches it firmly. Expanded clones get a size class; other rows say once, few or many, or leave the size out.

once TRBJ2-7 TRBD2 TRBV9 CASSSASGSYEQYF TGTGCCAGCAGCAGTGCTAGCGGATCCTACGAGCAGTACTTC
. TRBJ2-3 . TRBV5-1 CASSGGQGTDTQYF TGCGCCAGCAGTGGCGGGCAGGGCACAGATACGCAGTATTTT
. TRBJ1-6 . TRBV7-6 CASSLEGSGRSLHF TGTGCCAGCAGCTTAGAGGGCTCTGGAAGGAGCCTCCACTTT
. TRBJ1-4 . TRBV27 CASSLRRTTNEKLFF TGTGCCAGCAGTCTCAGACGAACAACTAATGAAAAACTGTTTTTT
. TRBJ2-1 TRBD2 TRBV12-5 CASGLVSVGLAGGSSYNEQFF TGTGCTAGTGGTTTGGTCTCGGTTGGACTAGCGGGAGGGAGCTCCTACAATGAGCAGTTCTTC
. TRBJ2-1 TRBD2 TRBV6-1 CASSEGRTSGANYNEQFF TGTGCCAGCAGTGAAGGACGGACTAGCGGGGCGAACTACAATGAGCAGTTCTTC
. TRBJ1-3 . TRBV19 CASSRDRQLTGNTIYF TGTGCCAGTAGTAGAGATCGACAGCTTACTGGAAACACCATATATTTT
. TRBJ2-3 TRBD2 TRBV19 CASRLAATDTQYF TGTGCCAGCCGACTAGCGGCCACAGATACGCAGTATTTT
. TRBJ2-2 TRBD2 TRBV7-3 CASSSGLAGVGTGELFF TGTGCCAGCAGTTCGGGGCTAGCGGGAGTTGGGACCGGGGAGCTGTTTTTT
. TRBJ1-3 . TRBV5-1 CASSRTGWAGNTIYF TGCGCCAGCAGCCGTACAGGCTGGGCTGGAAACACCATATATTTT
. TRBJ1-5 . TRBV10-3 CAISGTDQPQHF TGTGCCATCAGTGGGACAGATCAGCCCCAGCATTTT
. TRBJ2-5 TRBD2 TRBV19 CASMKRDLFGETQYF TGTGCCAGTATGAAGCGGGACCTTTTCGGTGAGACCCAGTACTTC
. TRBJ2-5 TRBD1 TRBV7-2 CASSAGGRHQETQYF TGTGCCAGCAGTGCAGGGGGACGACATCAAGAGACCCAGTACTTC
. TRBJ2-1 TRBD1 TRBV5-5 CASSLMTGSSYNEQFF TGTGCCAGCAGCTTGATGACAGGGAGCTCCTACAATGAGCAGTTCTTC
. TRBJ1-2 TRBD1 TRBV7-2 CASSLAGGERGYTF TGTGCCAGCAGCTTAGCAGGGGGCGAGAGGGGCTACACCTTC
. TRBJ1-5 . TRBV7-2 CASSYRVNQPQHF TGTGCCAGCAGCTACAGGGTTAATCAGCCCCAGCATTTT
. TRBJ1-2 . TRBV2 CASSERLAAGYTF TGTGCCAGCAGTGAACGTCTCGCAGCCGGCTACACCTTC
once TRBJ2-1 TRBD2 TRBV5-1 CASSSAPGAGGGNEQFF TGCGCCAGCAGCTCTGCCCCGGGAGCGGGAGGGGGAAATGAGCAGTTCTTC
. TRBJ2-5 . TRBV7-2 CASSFSGETQYF TGTGCCAGCAGCTTTAGTGGGGAGACCCAGTACTTC
. TRBJ2-1 TRBD1 TRBV19 CASSIDHRGTGRYNEQFF TGTGCCAGTAGTATAGATCACCGGGGGACAGGAAGATACAATGAGCAGTTCTTC
. TRBJ2-1 . TRBV2 CASSESAAVYNEQFF TGTGCCAGCAGTGAGAGCGCGGCCGTGTACAATGAGCAGTTCTTC
. TRBJ2-3 . TRBV10-3 CAISQGTDTQYF TGTGCCATCAGCCAGGGGACAGATACGCAGTATTTT
once TRBJ2-2 TRBD1 TRBV4-1 CASTDRVSGTGELFF TGCGCCAGCACCGACAGGGTCTCCGGCACCGGGGAGCTGTTTTTT
. TRBJ2-1 TRBD2 TRBV29-1 CSVGLAGGNEQFF TGCAGCGTTGGACTAGCGGGGGGCAATGAGCAGTTCTTC
. TRBJ2-3 TRBD2 TRBV7-3 CASSLWTSGQDTQYF TGTGCCAGCAGCTTATGGACTAGCGGCCAAGATACGCAGTATTTT
. TRBJ2-2 . TRBV7-3 CASSLTVNTGELFF TGTGCCAGCAGCTTGACGGTGAACACCGGGGAGCTGTTTTTT
. TRBJ2-5 TRBD2 TRBV5-1 CASSLGSSGGSGETQYF TGCGCCAGCAGCCTTGGGTCTAGCGGGGGGTCCGGAGAGACCCAGTACTTC
. TRBJ2-2 TRBD2 TRBV7-8 CASRPSGTRTGELFF TGTGCCAGCAGGCCCTCCGGGACTAGGACCGGGGAGCTGTTTTTT
. TRBJ1-2 . TRBV6-6 CATQTTENYGYTF TGTGCCACCCAAACGACAGAAAACTATGGCTACACCTTC
. TRBJ1-5 . TRBV2 CASSVREPQHF TGTGCCAGCAGTGTGAGAGAGCCCCAGCATTTT
. TRBJ1-1 TRBD1 TRBV5-6 CASSFKDRGLNTEAFF TGTGCCAGCAGCTTTAAAGACAGGGGTTTAAACACTGAAGCTTTCTTT
. TRBJ2-1 . TRBV27 CASGRGEQFF TGTGCCAGCGGTCGTGGTGAGCAGTTCTTC
. TRBJ1-2 . TRBV5-6 CASSWNMGGYGYTF TGTGCCAGCAGCTGGAATATGGGAGGGTATGGCTACACCTTC
. TRBJ2-5 . TRBV2 CASSEESRGTQYF TGTGCCAGCAGTGAAGAAAGTCGTGGGACCCAGTACTTC
few TRBJ1-4 . TRBV7-9 CASSLQRTDPSPGNEKLFF TGTGCCAGCAGCTTACAACGGACAGATCCATCACCAGGGAATGAAAAACTGTTTTTT
. TRBJ2-2 . TRBV5-6 CASSLGGTNTGELFF TGTGCCAGCAGCTTGGGCGGGACGAACACCGGGGAGCTGTTTTTT
. TRBJ2-3 TRBD2 TRBV4-3 CASSQDLAGGQDTQYF TGCGCCAGCAGCCAAGATTTAGCGGGAGGGCAGGATACGCAGTATTTT